The 29 T cell receptor beta chains listed next were all sequenced from one sample in a study of blood T cell repertoires in COVID-19 (dated by TCRdb to 2019 to 2021). Library preparation used the immunoSEQ multiplex PCR assay. TCRdb took over this immuneACCESS table, retaining in-frame rearrangements with V and J assigned. Such tables are incomplete; in checked studies, under half of the missing clones stem from an unresolved V gene, and the remainder is unexplained. The sample records roughly 110,000 clones, 70% to 90% of which are singletons. Of the sample, around 7% is held by the ten largest clones. The sequencing sample was made of peripheral blood. Receptors were obtained from a middle-aged man with active or convalescent COVID-19.

This clone has a single count. Written as DNA, the CDR3 is TGTGCCAGCAGTGAAAACTACCTTGAACCCCTCCACTTT. This encodes CASSENYLEPLHF. The chain uses TRBV6-1 and TRBJ1-6; no reliable D call. Germline CDR1 and CDR2: MNHNS and SASEGT. CDR3 size: 13 residues. Between the trimmed V and J ends, which lost 2 bases and 12 bases, there was a span of 11 bases.

This sequence joins TRBV28 and TRBJ2-3; TRBD1 agrees at 9 bases. CDR1 and CDR2 (germline): MDHEN, SYDVKM. The CDR3 consists of 13 residues. Trimming at V came to 6 bases and at J to 7 bases, leaving 5 bases not matched to a gene. CDR3 loop: CASRQGAQNTQYF. In DNA form, the CDR3 reads TGTGCCAGCAGACAGGGGGCGCAAAATACGCAGTATTTT.

The table lists this clone with a count of one. The V gene is TRBV5-1, the J gene TRBJ2-2; TRBD1 aligns across 8 bases. J was trimmed by 6 bases and V by 0 bases; bases with no gene match: 4. From germline, CDR1 is SGHRS and CDR2 YFSETQ. The CDR3 has 15 amino acids. For the CDR3, the DNA is TGCGCCAGCAGCTTGGAGCAGGGGGCGCCCGGGGAGCTGTTTTTT. Amino acids: CASSLEQGAPGELFF.

J is TRBJ2-7 and V is TRBV10-1; no clear D. V was cut by 8 bases and J by 7 bases, with 12 bases left in between. The germline V gene has CDR1 WNHNN and CDR2 SYGVQD (reference sequence). The CDR3 consists of 11 residues. The CDR3 sequence is CASGTPREQYF. The CDR3 DNA follows: TGCGCCAGCGGTACCCCCCGGGAGCAGTACTTC.

The V and J genes are TRBV10-2 and TRBJ2-1; 10 bases line up with TRBD2. Germline lookup yields CDR1 WSHSY and CDR2 SAAADI. The CDR3 loop spans 14 amino acids. With V trimmed by 6 bases and J by 5 bases, 4 bases remained unmatched. CDR3 DNA: TGCGCCAGCAGGAAACTAGCGGGACACAATGAGCAGTTCTTC. It translates to CASRKLAGHNEQFF.

The rearrangement uses TRBV11-2 and TRBJ1-2, with 7 bases fitting TRBD1. Trimming cost V 5 bases and J 6 bases; bases outside gene matches: 15. CDR3 length: 16 amino acids. Germline V gene sequence: CDR1 SGHAT, CDR2 FQNNGV. The CDR3 DNA is TGTGCCAGCAGCCCCCTGACAGGGAGAGGTCTCCATGGCTACACCTTC. Residues: CASSPLTGRGLHGYTF.

The chain employs TRBV2 and TRBJ2-7, with D perhaps matching TRBD1 (5 bases). CDR3 length: 13 amino acids. Trimming took off 6 bases at V and 5 bases at J, with 14 bases between the two ends. CDR1 is SNHLY and CDR2 is FYNNEI in the germline V gene. CDR3 sequence reads: CASSALRQHEQYF. The CDR3 DNA reads TGTGCCAGCAGCGCGCTCCGACAGCACGAGCAGTACTTC.

The genes are TRBV7-9 and TRBJ2-7, with no clear D. The CDR3 runs 14 residues. Germline-derived CDR1 and CDR2 are SEHNR and FQNEAQ (reference sequence). With 5 bases removed from V and 2 bases from J, the gap between germline ends came to 13 bases. CDR3 in DNA: TGTGCCAGCAGCCCTACCCCCCAGGCCTACGAGCAGTACTTC. Translating gives CASSPTPQAYEQYF.

The rearrangement links TRBV6-2 or TRBV6-3 to TRBJ2-7; D unresolved. Deletions cut 0 bases from V and 7 bases from J, with 7 bases between. This CDR3 contains 12 residues. Germline V gene lookup returns CDR1 MNHEY and CDR2 SVGEGT. CDR3: CASSYSVREQYF. The CDR3 nucleotides are TGTGCCAGCAGTTACTCGGTGAGAGAGCAGTACTTC.

The rearrangement joins TRBV2 to TRBJ2-7, with D unresolved. The CDR3 sequence is 12 residues long. CDR1 is SNHLY, CDR2 FYNNEI, per germline. V was pared by 6 bases and J by 2 bases, with 8 bases between. CDR3: CASRGSPYEQYF. In nucleotides, the CDR3 is TGTGCCAGCAGGGGCAGTCCCTACGAGCAGTACTTC.

This clone was counted a few times. CDR3 residues: CASSLTQGSYYGYTF. The CDR3 region has the DNA TGTGCCAGCAGCTTGACTCAGGGGTCTTACTATGGCTACACCTTC. The chain combines TRBV7-2 with TRBJ1-2; a weak D match, TRBD1 (6 bases). Germline assignment: CDR1 SGHTA and CDR2 FQGNSA. The CDR3 is 15 residues long. Deletions cut 3 bases from V and 3 bases from J, with 14 bases between.

This chain joins TRBV9 and TRBJ2-5; possible D gene TRBD2, 6 bases. The V end lost 5 bases, the J end lost 7 bases, and 15 bases lay between the germline ends. The CDR3 length is 13 residues. From germline, CDR1 is SGDLS and CDR2 YYNGEE. The chain's CDR3 is CASSRVAEGTQYF. DNA of the CDR3: TGTGCCAGCAGTAGGGTAGCGGAAGGGACCCAGTACTTC.

V is TRBV4-1 and J is TRBJ2-1, with TRBD2 matching over 10 bases. The germline V gene has CDR1 MGHRA and CDR2 YSYEKL. The CDR3 length is 19 residues. Trimming removed 1 base from V and 5 bases from J; junction bases left unmatched: 14. This CDR3 is CASSQAHPPSGRGNNEQFF. In DNA form, the CDR3 reads TGCGCCAGCAGCCAAGCTCACCCTCCGAGCGGGAGGGGAAACAATGAGCAGTTCTTC.

This sequence joins TRBV14 and TRBJ2-7; 7 bases match TRBD1. Germline CDR1 and CDR2: SGHDN and FVKESK. J gave up 6 bases and V 3 bases, and 2 bases lay outside the gene matches. The CDR3 runs 12 residues. The DNA for the CDR3 is TGTGCCAGCAGCCATACAGGGGTCGAGCAGTACTTC. Amino acids: CASSHTGVEQYF.

The chain couples TRBV5-6 to TRBJ2-1, with unresolved D. CDR3 length: 16 amino acids. Trimming stripped 2 bases from V and 3 bases from J, with 15 bases between. The germline CDR1 and CDR2 sequences are SGHDT and YYEEEE. CDR3 region: CASSFGTFSGYNEQFF. In DNA form, the CDR3 reads TGTGCCAGCAGCTTCGGAACCTTCTCGGGCTACAATGAGCAGTTCTTC.

The chain employs TRBV10-2 and TRBJ1-6, with no clear D. The CDR3 loop spans 14 amino acids. Germline assignment: CDR1 WSHSY and CDR2 SAAADI. The V end lost 6 bases, the J end lost 0 bases, and 6 bases lay between the germline ends. The DNA for the CDR3 is TGCGCCAGCAGGGTGGCCTCCTATAATTCACCCCTCCACTTT. It specifies CASRVASYNSPLHF.

This sequence joins TRBV9 and TRBJ2-1; no clear D. In germline, CDR1 is SGDLS, CDR2 YYNGEE. This CDR3 has 13 amino acids. V lost 0 bases, J lost 5 bases, and 6 bases lay in between. DNA of the CDR3: TGTGCCAGCAGCGTAGTCCCCAACAATGAGCAGTTCTTC. This translates into CASSVVPNNEQFF.

The DNA of the CDR3 is TGTGCCACCAGTGATTATGGCCTAGCGGGTGAGCAGTTCTTC. This encodes CATSDYGLAGEQFF. The chain employs TRBV24-1 and TRBJ2-1; 8 nucleotides match TRBD2. Germline CDR1 KGHDR, CDR2 SFDVKD. This CDR3 is 14 amino acids long. Trimming at V came to 2 bases and at J to 9 bases, leaving 5 bases not matched to a gene.

The rearrangement joins TRBV11-3 to TRBJ1-4, with a tentative D call TRBD1 (5 bases). Trimming removed 2 bases from V and 3 bases from J, with 13 bases in between. CDR3 length equals 16 residues. Germline CDR1 and CDR2: SGHNT and YENEEA. Written as DNA, the CDR3 is TGTGCCAGCAGCTTAATTGGGGGGATTCCTAATGAAAAACTGTTTTTT. Protein: CASSLIGGIPNEKLFF. The complete variable domain, with remaining parts taken from reference TRBV11-3 and TRBJ1-4, reads EAGVVQSPRYKIIEKKQPVAFWCNPISGHNTLYWYLQNLGQGPELLIRYENEEAVDDSQLPKDRFSAERLKGVDSTLKIQPAELGDSAVYLCASSLIGGIPNEKLFFGSGTQLSVL.

V gene TRBV18 combines with J gene TRBJ2-5; 7 bases are shared with TRBD2. This CDR3 spans 15 amino acids. Germline V gene lookup returns CDR1 KGHSH and CDR2 LQKENI. J lost 4 bases, V lost 3 bases, and 8 bases had no gene match. CDR3 sequence (DNA): TGTGCCAGCTCACCGGGCGGGAGCGGCTTAGAGACCCAGTACTTC. It codes for CASSPGGSGLETQYF.

This chain connects TRBV4-2 to TRBJ1-2, with D possibly being TRBD1 (5 bases). CDR3 length: 15 amino acids. Looked up from germline, CDR1 is LGHNA and CDR2 is YNFKEQ. V lost 0 bases to trimming and J lost 4 bases, with 12 bases between them. CDR3 sequence (DNA): TGTGCCAGCAGCCAAGAGCGGGGGGTTGGCTATGGCTACACCTTC. Its protein is CASSQERGVGYGYTF.

The chain couples TRBV30 to TRBJ1-2; D might be TRBD1 (5 bases). CDR3 size: 13 residues. Germline V gene sequence: CDR1 GTSNPN, CDR2 SVGIG (reference sequence). Trimming removed 7 bases at V and 2 bases at J, with 14 bases between. The DNA for the CDR3 is TGTGCCTCAACGGGGGGAATGAACTATGGCTACACCTTC. Its protein is CASTGGMNYGYTF. The full variable domain, its missing parts supplied by reference TRBV30 and TRBJ1-2, is SQTIHQWPATLVQPVGSPLSLECTVEGTSNPNLYWYRQAAGRGLQLLFYSVGIGQISSEVPQNLSASRPQDRQFILSSKKLLLSDSGFYLCASTGGMNYGYTFGSGTRLTVV.

The chain combines TRBV2 with TRBJ2-1; 9 bases line up with TRBD2. Trimming at V came to 4 bases and at J to 10 bases, leaving 11 bases not matched to a gene. The CDR3 loop spans 15 amino acids. CDR1 and CDR2 from the germline V gene are SNHLY and FYNNEI. In nucleotides, the CDR3 is TGTGCCAGCAGTGGTCAGCGGGGGGCTGGAGAGGAGCAGTTCTTC. As protein: CASSGQRGAGEEQFF.

This rearrangement joins TRBV6-6 to TRBJ1-2, with D hard to call. The CDR3 totals 16 residues. Trimming took 2 bases from V and 2 from J, leaving 15 bases between them. CDR1 MNHNY and CDR2 SVGAGI come from the germline V gene (reference sequence). The DNA for the CDR3 is TGTGCCAGCAGTTACGAGGGCAGAAGAGTAAACTATGGCTACACCTTC. It translates to CASSYEGRRVNYGYTF.

This chain uses TRBV11-2 with TRBJ2-2; D is perhaps TRBD1 (6 bases). This CDR3 contains 15 residues. V lost 0 bases to trimming and J lost 4 bases, with 9 bases between them. Germline CDR1 is SGHAT and CDR2 is FQNNGV. The CDR3 sequence is CASSLDTGITGELFF. The DNA of the CDR3 is TGTGCCAGCAGCTTAGATACAGGGATCACCGGGGAGCTGTTTTTT.

Details on this clone: The same CDR3 is also encoded by other DNA sequences in this sample. V usage is TRBV18 and J usage is TRBJ2-7, with TRBD2 matching 8 bases. This CDR3 contains 14 residues. Germline V gene sequence: CDR1 KGHSH, CDR2 LQKENI. After removal of 3 bases from V and 3 bases from J, the junction contained 4 bases not matched to a gene. As DNA, the CDR3 is TGTGCCAGCTCACCGGGGACTAGTGGCTACGAGCAGTACTTC. Translated, it gives CASSPGTSGYEQYF.

The chain recombines TRBV20-1 with TRBJ1-2; no clear D gene. This CDR3 has 13 amino acids. Trimming removed 3 bases at V and 5 bases at J, with 13 bases between. In germline, CDR1 is DFQATT, CDR2 SNEGSKA (reference sequence). The chain's CDR3 is CSASFPGSYGYTF. The CDR3 nucleotides read TGCAGTGCTAGTTTCCCAGGCTCATATGGCTACACCTTC.

This clone has only one observation. V and J are TRBV19 and TRBJ2-7, with 8 bases fitting TRBD1. The germline CDR1 and CDR2 sequences are LNHDA and SQIVND (reference sequence). After removal of 4 bases from V and 0 bases from J, the junction contained 11 bases not matched to a gene. There are 17 residues in the CDR3. The CDR3 is CASSTAVTGVSSYEQYF. In DNA, the CDR3 is TGTGCCAGTAGTACCGCCGTGACAGGGGTCAGCTCCTACGAGCAGTACTTC.

This clone was observed a few times. This chain links TRBV9 with TRBJ2-2; the D is unclear. Trimming removed 0 bases at V and 1 base at J, with 7 bases between. Germline CDR1 SGDLS, CDR2 YYNGEE. This CDR3 contains 15 residues. CDR3 residues: CASSVDYRNTGELFF. CDR3 in DNA: TGTGCCAGCAGCGTAGATTACAGGAACACCGGGGAGCTGTTTTTT.